This TCR beta chain comes out of a study of T-cell reconstitution after alpha-beta-depleted transplantation in children. A TCRbeta library incorporating unique molecular identifiers was prepared. MiXCR, applied by TCRdb to the PCR reads, yields one record per CDR3 protein. The sample has around 190,000 distinct CDR3 sequences, 5.5% to 7% seen once. On this clonotype: Its antigen remains unidentified.

Whole-study findings and limits: About two months after transplant, alpha-beta T cells reportedly came from several hundred expanded graft clones.

There are 14 residues in the CDR3. CDR1 is SGHAT and CDR2 is FQNNGV in the germline V gene. Between the trimmed V and J ends, which lost 2 bases and 7 bases, there was a span of 9 bases. The J gene is TRBJ1-6, the V gene TRBV11-2, with a possible D match to TRBD1 (5 bases). The sequenced sample was PBMCs, obtained before TCRalphabeta/CD19-depleted stem cell transplant. The origin of this receptor is a boy between 2 and 10 years old with acute lymphoblastic leukemia, due to receive a stem cell transplant. The CDR3 sequence is CASSLNRWNSPLHF. The CDR3 region has the DNA TGTGCCAGCAGCTTAAACAGGTGGAATTCACCCCTCCACTTT.